This passage covers 10 T cell receptor beta chains from one sample sequenced in a study of PD-1 blockade in mismatch repair-deficient tumors. Sequencing used immunoSEQ multiplex PCR; TCRdb keeps in-frame clones, though not all of them. The sample contains around 30,000 clones, around 80% of which appear only once. Sequencing used PBMCs, obtained approximately 6 weeks after starting pembrolizumab. These receptors came from an adult with mismatch repair-deficient cancer.

This clone was counted a single time. The V and J genes are TRBV18 and TRBJ1-4, with no clear D. The CDR3 sequence is 16 residues long. The germline V gene encodes CDR1 KGHSH and CDR2 LQKENI. With 6 bases removed from V and 7 bases from J, the gap between germline ends came to 21 bases. The CDR3: CASSVNPSLEGEKLFF. Written as DNA, the CDR3 is TGTGCCAGCTCCGTTAACCCCTCGTTGGAGGGTGAAAAACTGTTTTTT.

J is TRBJ1-2 and V is TRBV5-1; possible D gene TRBD1, 6 bases. V lost 2 bases and J lost 7, with 15 bases in between. The CDR3 sequence is 14 residues long. CDR1 and CDR2 (germline): SGHRS, YFSETQ. The CDR3 loop reads CASSFGSQGSGYTF. The CDR3 coding sequence is TGCGCCAGCAGCTTTGGTAGTCAGGGGAGTGGCTACACCTTC.

V and J are TRBV5-1 and TRBJ2-7; the match to TRBD2 covers 10 bases. The CDR3 extends over 15 amino acids. The junction had 8 bases not matched to a gene; V was cut back by 2 bases and J by 6 bases. CDR1 is SGHRS and CDR2 is YFSETQ in the germline V gene. This CDR3 reads CASSFSGTSEAEQYF. In DNA, the CDR3 is TGCGCCAGCAGCTTCTCGGGGACTAGCGAGGCCGAGCAGTACTTC.

The chain has TRBV28 and TRBJ2-3; 14 bases are a match to TRBD2. In germline, CDR1 is MDHEN, CDR2 SYDVKM. The CDR3 extends over 19 amino acids. Trimming took 5 bases from V and 5 from J; bases not matched to a gene: 15. The CDR3 sequence is CASSPTSTRTSGRRDTQYF. The DNA for the CDR3 is TGTGCCAGCAGTCCAACCAGTACGAGGACTAGCGGGAGGAGAGATACGCAGTATTTT. The full variable domain, in which reference TRBV28 and TRBJ2-3 provide the parts outside the CDR3, is DVKVTQSSRYLVKRTGEKVFLECVQDMDHENMFWYRQDPGLGLRLIYFSYDVKMKEKGDIPEGYSVSREKKERFSLILESASTNQTSMYLCASSPTSTRTSGRRDTQYFGPGTRLTVL.

The chain has TRBV2 and TRBJ1-2; TRBD1 matches at 7 bases. The V gene end was trimmed by 7 bases and the J gene end by 3 bases; junction bases not matched to a gene: 8. CDR3 length: 14 amino acids. The germline V gene has CDR1 SNHLY and CDR2 FYNNEI. The CDR3 DNA is TGTGCCAGCAATCCCGGGACAGATCACTATGGCTACACCTTC. It codes for CASNPGTDHYGYTF.

V is TRBV5-1 and J is TRBJ2-5; D is ambiguous. With 0 bases removed from V and 2 bases from J, the gap between germline ends came to 8 bases. The CDR3 extends over 14 amino acids. The germline V gene has CDR1 SGHRS and CDR2 YFSETQ. In nucleotides, the CDR3 is TGCGCCAGCAGCTTGGCCCAGCGACAAGAGACCCAGTACTTC. Translation: CASSLAQRQETQYF.

The V gene is TRBV28, the J gene TRBJ2-3; 7 bases map to TRBD2. The V and J ends lost 3 bases and 4 bases, in that order; junction bases with no gene match: 10. Germline CDR1 and CDR2: MDHEN and SYDVKM. This CDR3 is 16 amino acids long. The CDR3 sequence: CASSFHPGGWADTQYF. The CDR3 nucleotides read TGTGCCAGCAGTTTCCATCCCGGGGGGTGGGCAGATACGCAGTATTTT.

The rearrangement links TRBV9 to TRBJ1-3, with D tentatively TRBD1 (5 bases). V was pared by 2 bases and J by 0 bases, with 15 bases between. This CDR3 spans 17 amino acids. Germline assignment: CDR1 SGDLS and CDR2 YYNGEE. CDR3 coding DNA: TGTGCCAGCAGCGTCACAGGATTTGGAAGCTCTGGAAACACCATATATTTT. It specifies CASSVTGFGSSGNTIYF.

The chain is built from TRBV28 and TRBJ2-1; D may be TRBD2 (5 bases). CDR3 length: 14 amino acids. Germline V CDR1 and CDR2: MDHEN, SYDVKM. Trimming cost V 6 bases and J 1 base, with 10 bases left between them. The CDR3 sequence is CASRRRVSYNEQFF. As DNA, the CDR3 is TGTGCCAGCAGGAGGCGGGTGTCCTACAATGAGCAGTTCTTC.

The V and J genes are TRBV5-1 and TRBJ2-1, with D perhaps TRBD1 (6 bases). The CDR3 runs to 14 residues. In germline, CDR1 is SGHRS, CDR2 YFSETQ. Trimming removed 3 bases at V and 4 bases at J, with 11 bases between. CDR3 loop: CASSSQGFYNEQFF. The DNA for the CDR3 is TGCGCCAGCAGCTCACAGGGATTTTACAATGAGCAGTTCTTC.